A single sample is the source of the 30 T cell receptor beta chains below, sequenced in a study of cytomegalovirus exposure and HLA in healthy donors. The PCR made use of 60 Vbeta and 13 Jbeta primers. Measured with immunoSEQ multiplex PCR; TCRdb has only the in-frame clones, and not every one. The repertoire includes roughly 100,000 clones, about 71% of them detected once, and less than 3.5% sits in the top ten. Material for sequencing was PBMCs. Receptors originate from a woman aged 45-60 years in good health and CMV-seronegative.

DNA of the CDR3: TGCGCCAGCAGTCCTACAGGGTTTCATGAGCAGTTCTTC. It yields the protein CASSPTGFHEQFF. The chain is built from TRBV5-1 and TRBJ2-1; D is perhaps TRBD1 (6 bases). V was shortened by 5 bases and J by 8 bases, with 14 bases between the two germline ends. This CDR3 has 13 amino acids. CDR1 and CDR2 (germline): SGHRS, YFSETQ.

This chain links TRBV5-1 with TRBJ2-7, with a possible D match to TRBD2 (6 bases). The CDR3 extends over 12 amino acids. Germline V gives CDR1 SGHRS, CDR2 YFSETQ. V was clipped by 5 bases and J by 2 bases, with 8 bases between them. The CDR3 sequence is CASRSSAYEQYF. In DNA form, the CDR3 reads TGCGCCAGCAGGTCTAGCGCCTACGAGCAGTACTTC.

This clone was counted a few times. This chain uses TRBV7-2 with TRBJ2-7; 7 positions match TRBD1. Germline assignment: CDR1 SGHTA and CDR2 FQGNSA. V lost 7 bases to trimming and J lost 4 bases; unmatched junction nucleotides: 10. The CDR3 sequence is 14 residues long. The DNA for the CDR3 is TGTGCCAGCAACCGAGGGGGCCAGGATTACGAGCAGTACTTC. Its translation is CASNRGGQDYEQYF.

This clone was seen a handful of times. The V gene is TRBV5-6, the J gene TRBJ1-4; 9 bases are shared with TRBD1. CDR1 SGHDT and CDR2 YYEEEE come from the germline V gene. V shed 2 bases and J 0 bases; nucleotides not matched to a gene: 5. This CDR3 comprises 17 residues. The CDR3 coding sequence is TGTGCCAGCAGCTTATGGACAGGGGTTGCAACTAATGAAAAACTGTTTTTT. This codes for CASSLWTGVATNEKLFF.

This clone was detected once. The CDR3 region has the DNA TGTGCCAGCAGATCAACTCAACCGAACACTGAAGCTTTCTTT. It yields the protein CASRSTQPNTEAFF. The chain combines TRBV6-5 with TRBJ1-1; D is undetermined. The germline gives CDR1 MNHEY, CDR2 SVGAGI. V dropped 6 bases and J dropped 1 base, with 12 bases sitting between them. This CDR3 is built from 14 residues.

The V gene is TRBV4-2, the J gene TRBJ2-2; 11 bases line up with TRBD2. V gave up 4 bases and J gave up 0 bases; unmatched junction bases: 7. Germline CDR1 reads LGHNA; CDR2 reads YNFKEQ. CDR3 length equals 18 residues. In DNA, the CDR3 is TGTGCCAGCAGCCGCCAACTAGCGGGGGCCGCGAACACCGGGGAGCTGTTTTTT. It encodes CASSRQLAGAANTGELFF.

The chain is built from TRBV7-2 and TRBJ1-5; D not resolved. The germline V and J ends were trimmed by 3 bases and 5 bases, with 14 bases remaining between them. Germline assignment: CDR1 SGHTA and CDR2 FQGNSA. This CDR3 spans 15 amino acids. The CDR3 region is CASSFLNRLDQPQHF. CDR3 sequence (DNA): TGTGCCAGCAGCTTCCTGAACAGATTAGATCAGCCCCAGCATTTT.

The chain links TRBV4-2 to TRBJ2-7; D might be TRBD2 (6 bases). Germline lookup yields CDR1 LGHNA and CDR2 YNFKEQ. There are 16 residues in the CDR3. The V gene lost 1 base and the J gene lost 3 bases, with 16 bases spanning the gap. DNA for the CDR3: TGTGCCAGCAGCCAAGTTGACGGGGGAACCTTCTACGAGCAGTACTTC. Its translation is CASSQVDGGTFYEQYF.

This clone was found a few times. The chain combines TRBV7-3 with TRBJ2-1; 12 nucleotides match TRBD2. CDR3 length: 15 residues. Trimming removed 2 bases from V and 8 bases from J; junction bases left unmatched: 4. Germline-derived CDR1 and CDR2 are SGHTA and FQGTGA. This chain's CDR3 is CASSLRLAGVDEQFF. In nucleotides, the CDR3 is TGTGCCAGCAGCTTACGACTAGCGGGAGTTGATGAGCAGTTCTTC.

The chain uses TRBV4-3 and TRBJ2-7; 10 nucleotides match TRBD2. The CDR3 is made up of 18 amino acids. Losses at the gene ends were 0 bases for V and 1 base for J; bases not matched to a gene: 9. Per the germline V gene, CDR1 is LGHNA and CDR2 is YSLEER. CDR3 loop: CASSQDPGLAGVSYEQYF. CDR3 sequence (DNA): TGCGCCAGCAGCCAAGACCCGGGGCTAGCGGGAGTATCCTACGAGCAGTACTTC.

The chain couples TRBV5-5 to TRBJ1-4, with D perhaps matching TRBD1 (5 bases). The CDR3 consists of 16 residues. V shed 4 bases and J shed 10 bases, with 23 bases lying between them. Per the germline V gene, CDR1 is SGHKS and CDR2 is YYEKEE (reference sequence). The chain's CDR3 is CASSLTLPEAGGKLFF. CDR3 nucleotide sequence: TGTGCCAGCAGCCTAACGTTACCAGAAGCGGGGGGAAAACTGTTTTTT.

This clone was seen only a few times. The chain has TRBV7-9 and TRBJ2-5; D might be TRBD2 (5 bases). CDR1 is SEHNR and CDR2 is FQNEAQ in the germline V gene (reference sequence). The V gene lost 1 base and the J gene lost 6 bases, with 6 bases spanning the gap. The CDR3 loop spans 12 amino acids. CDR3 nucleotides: TGTGCCAGCAGCTTAGGGAGGCAGACCCAGTACTTC. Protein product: CASSLGRQTQYF. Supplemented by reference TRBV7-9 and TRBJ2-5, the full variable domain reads DTGVSQNPRHKITKRGQNVTFRCDPISEHNRLYWYRQTLGQGPEFLTYFQNEAQLEKSRLLSDRFSAERPKGSFSTLEIQRTEQGDSAMYLCASSLGRQTQYFGPGTRLLVL.

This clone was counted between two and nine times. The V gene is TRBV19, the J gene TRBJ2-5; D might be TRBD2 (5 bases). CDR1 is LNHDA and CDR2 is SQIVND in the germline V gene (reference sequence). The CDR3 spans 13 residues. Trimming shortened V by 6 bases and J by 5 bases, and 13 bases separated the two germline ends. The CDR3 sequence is CASRKSPGETQYF. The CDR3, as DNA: TGTGCCAGTAGGAAGTCTCCGGGGGAGACCCAGTACTTC.

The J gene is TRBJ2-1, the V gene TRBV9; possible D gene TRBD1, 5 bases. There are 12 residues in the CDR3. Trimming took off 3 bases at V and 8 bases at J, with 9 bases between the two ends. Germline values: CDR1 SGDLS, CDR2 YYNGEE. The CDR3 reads CASSAQGYEQFF. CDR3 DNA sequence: TGTGCCAGCAGCGCCCAGGGTTATGAGCAGTTCTTC.

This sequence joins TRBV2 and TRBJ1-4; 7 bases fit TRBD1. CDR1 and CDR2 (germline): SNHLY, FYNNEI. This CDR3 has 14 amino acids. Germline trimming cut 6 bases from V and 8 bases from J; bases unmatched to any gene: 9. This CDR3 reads CASSVDRTYEKLFF. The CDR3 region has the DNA TGTGCCAGCAGCGTGGACAGGACCTACGAAAAACTGTTTTTT.

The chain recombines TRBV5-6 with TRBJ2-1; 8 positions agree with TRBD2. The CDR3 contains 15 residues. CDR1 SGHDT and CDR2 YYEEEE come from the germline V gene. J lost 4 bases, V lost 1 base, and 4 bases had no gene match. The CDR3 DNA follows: TGTGCCAGCAGCTTGATCACTAGCGGATACAATGAGCAGTTCTTC. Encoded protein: CASSLITSGYNEQFF.

CDR3 amino acids: CSANREETQYF. CDR3 nucleotides: TGCAGTGCCAACAGGGAAGAGACCCAGTACTTC. The chain employs TRBV20-1 and TRBJ2-5; possible D gene TRBD1, 6 bases. The germline V gene has CDR1 DFQATT and CDR2 SNEGSKA (reference sequence). V was clipped by 6 bases and J by 3 bases, with 8 bases between them. This CDR3 has 11 amino acids.

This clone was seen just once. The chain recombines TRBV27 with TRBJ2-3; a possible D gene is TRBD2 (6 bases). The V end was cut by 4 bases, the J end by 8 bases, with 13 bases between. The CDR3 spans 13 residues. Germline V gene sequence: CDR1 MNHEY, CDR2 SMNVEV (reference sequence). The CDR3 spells CASSSFGTPTQYF. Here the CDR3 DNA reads TGTGCCAGCAGTTCATTCGGGACTCCTACGCAGTATTTT.

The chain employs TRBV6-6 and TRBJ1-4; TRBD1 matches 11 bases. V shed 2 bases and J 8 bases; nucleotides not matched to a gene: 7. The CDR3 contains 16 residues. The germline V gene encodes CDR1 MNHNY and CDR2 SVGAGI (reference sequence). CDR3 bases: TGTGCCAGCAGTTACACGGGACAGGGGGTTAGAGAAAAACTGTTTTTT. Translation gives CASSYTGQGVREKLFF.

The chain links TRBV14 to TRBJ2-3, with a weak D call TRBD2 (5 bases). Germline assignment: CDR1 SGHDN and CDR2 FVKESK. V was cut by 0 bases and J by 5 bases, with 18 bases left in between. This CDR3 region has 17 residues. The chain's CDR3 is CASSQDSGAGTRDTQYF. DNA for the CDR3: TGTGCCAGCAGCCAAGATAGTGGCGCGGGTACGCGAGATACGCAGTATTTT.

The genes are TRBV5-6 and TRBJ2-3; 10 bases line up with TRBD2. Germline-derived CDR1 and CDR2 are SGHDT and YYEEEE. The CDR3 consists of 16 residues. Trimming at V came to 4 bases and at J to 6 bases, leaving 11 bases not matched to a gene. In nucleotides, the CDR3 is TGTGCCAGCAGCCCAGAGCTAGCGGGAGTAGGGGATACGCAGTATTTT. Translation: CASSPELAGVGDTQYF.

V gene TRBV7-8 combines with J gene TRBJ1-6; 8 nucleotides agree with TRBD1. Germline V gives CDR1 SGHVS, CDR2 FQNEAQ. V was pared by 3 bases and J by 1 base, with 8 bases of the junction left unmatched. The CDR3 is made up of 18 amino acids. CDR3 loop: CASSFVTGDRSYNSPLHF. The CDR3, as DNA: TGTGCCAGCAGCTTCGTCACAGGGGACAGGTCCTATAATTCACCCCTCCACTTT.

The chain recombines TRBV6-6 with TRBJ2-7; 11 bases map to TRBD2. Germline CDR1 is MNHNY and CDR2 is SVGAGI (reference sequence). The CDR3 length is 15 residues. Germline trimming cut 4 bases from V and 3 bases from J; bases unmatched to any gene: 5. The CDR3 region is CASSSTSGTDYEQYF. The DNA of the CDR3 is TGTGCCAGCAGTTCGACTAGCGGGACAGACTACGAGCAGTACTTC.

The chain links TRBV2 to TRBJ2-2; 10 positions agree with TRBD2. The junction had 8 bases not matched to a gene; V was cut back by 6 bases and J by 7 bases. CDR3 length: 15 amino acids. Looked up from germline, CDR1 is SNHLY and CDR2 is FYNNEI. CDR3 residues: CASRERGGVGGELFF. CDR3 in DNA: TGTGCCAGCAGAGAGCGGGGGGGCGTCGGCGGGGAGCTGTTTTTT. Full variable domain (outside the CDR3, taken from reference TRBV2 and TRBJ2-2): EPEVTQTPSHQVTQMGQEVILRCVPISNHLYFYWYRQILGQKVEFLVSFYNNEISEKSEIFDDQFSVERPDGSNFTLKIRSTKLEDSAMYFCASRERGGVGGELFFGEGSRLTVL.

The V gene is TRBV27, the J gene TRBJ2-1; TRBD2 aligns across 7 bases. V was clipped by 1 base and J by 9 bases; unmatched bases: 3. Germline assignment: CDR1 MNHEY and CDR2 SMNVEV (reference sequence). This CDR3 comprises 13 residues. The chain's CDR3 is CASSLLGEGEQFF. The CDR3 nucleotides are TGTGCCAGCAGTTTATTGGGGGAGGGTGAGCAGTTCTTC.

CDR3 amino acids: CASVQGNTEAFF. The CDR3 DNA is TGTGCCAGCGTCCAGGGGAACACTGAAGCTTTCTTT. This chain joins TRBV28 and TRBJ1-1; TRBD1 is a possible D gene (5 bases). CDR3 length equals 12 residues. The germline V and J ends were trimmed by 8 bases and 1 base, with 8 bases remaining between them. CDR1 and CDR2 (germline): MDHEN, SYDVKM.

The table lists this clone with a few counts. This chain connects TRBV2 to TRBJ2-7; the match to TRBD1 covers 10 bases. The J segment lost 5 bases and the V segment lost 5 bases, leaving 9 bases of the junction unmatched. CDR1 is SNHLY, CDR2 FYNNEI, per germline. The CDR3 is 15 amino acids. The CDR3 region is CASSPGGQGSHEQYF. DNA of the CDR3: TGTGCCAGCAGTCCCGGGGGACAGGGGAGTCACGAGCAGTACTTC.

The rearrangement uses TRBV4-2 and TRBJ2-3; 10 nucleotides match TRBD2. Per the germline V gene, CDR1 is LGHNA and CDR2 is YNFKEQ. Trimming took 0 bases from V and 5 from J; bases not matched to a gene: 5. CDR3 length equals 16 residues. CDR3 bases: TGTGCCAGCAGCCAAGACCCCCTAGCGGGGGAAGATACGCAGTATTTT. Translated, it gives CASSQDPLAGEDTQYF.

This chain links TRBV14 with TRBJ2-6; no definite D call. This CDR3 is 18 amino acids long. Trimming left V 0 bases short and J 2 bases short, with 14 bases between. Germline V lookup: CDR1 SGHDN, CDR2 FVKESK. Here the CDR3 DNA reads TGTGCCAGCAGCCAAGATCAGGTCATAACTGCTGGGGCCAACGTCCTGACTTTC. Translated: CASSQDQVITAGANVLTF.

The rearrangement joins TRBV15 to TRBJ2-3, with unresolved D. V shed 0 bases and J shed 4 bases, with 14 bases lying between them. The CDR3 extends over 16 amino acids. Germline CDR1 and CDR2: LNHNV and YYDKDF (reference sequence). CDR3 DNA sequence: TGTGCCACCAGCAGAGATTTAGAATCCACTCCAGATACGCAGTATTTT. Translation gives CATSRDLESTPDTQYF.